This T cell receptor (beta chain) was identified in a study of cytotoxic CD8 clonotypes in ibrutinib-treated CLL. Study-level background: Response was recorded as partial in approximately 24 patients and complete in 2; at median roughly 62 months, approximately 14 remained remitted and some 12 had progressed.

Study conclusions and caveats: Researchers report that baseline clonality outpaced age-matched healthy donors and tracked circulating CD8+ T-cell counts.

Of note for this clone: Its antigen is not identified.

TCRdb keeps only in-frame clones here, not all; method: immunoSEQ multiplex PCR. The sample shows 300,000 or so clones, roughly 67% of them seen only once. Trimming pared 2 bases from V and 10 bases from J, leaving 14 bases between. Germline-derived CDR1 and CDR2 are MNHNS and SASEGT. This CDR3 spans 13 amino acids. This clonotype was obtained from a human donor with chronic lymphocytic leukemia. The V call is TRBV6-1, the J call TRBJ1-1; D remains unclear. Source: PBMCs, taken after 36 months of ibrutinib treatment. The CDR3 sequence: CASSERPNLGAFF. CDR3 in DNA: TGTGCCAGCAGTGAAAGACCAAATTTAGGAGCTTTCTTT.